These 12 T cell receptor beta chains share one sample of origin, sequenced in a study of T-cell memory formation after mild COVID-19. TCRdb called the 5' RACE reads again in MiXCR, with one record for every CDR3 protein. Among approximately 260,000 distinct CDR3 sequences listed, about a sixth were seen once. Sequences were obtained from PBMCs or a T cell subset sorted from them (not recorded which). These receptors all stem from a man in his late teens or twenties who had mild COVID-19 (a few samples of this study predate the infection). Cell type and time point are not known.

This clonotype was picked up many times. The chain combines TRBV12-3 or TRBV12-4 with TRBJ2-5, with 7 nucleotides matching TRBD1. This CDR3 comprises 14 residues. Trimming removed 3 bases from V and 5 bases from J; junction bases left unmatched: 6. The CDR3 coding sequence is TGTGCCAGCAGTTTTAGGGGGCTGATTGAGACCCAGTACTTC. It translates to CASSFRGLIETQYF.

The rearrangement links TRBV6-2 or TRBV6-3 to TRBJ2-2, with TRBD2 identical over 15 bases. Germline CDR1 is MNHEY and CDR2 is SVGEGT. The CDR3 consists of 20 residues. V dropped 4 bases and J dropped 4; count of bases not matched to a gene: 13. The CDR3 DNA follows: TGTGCCAGCAGTTCAATCATCCCGGGACTAGCGGGGGGCTTCACCGGGGAGCTGTTTTTT. Translating gives CASSSIIPGLAGGFTGELFF.

The V call is TRBV4-1, the J call TRBJ2-4; 8 bases are a match to TRBD1. The CDR3 is 17 amino acids. The germline CDR1 and CDR2 sequences are MGHRA and YSYEKL. Unmatched junction bases numbered 5, after V lost 0 bases and J lost 1 base. The chain's CDR3 is CASSQEAGGFAKNIQYF. CDR3 nucleotide sequence: TGCGCCAGCAGCCAAGAGGCAGGGGGCTTCGCCAAAAACATTCAGTACTTC.

The chain carries TRBV5-1 and TRBJ2-4; 8 positions match TRBD1. V was pared by 4 bases and J by 7 bases, with 7 bases of the junction left unmatched. Germline loops: CDR1 SGHRS, CDR2 YFSETQ. The CDR3 is 14 amino acids. The CDR3 nucleotides are TGCGCCAGCAGCAGGACAGGGCTCGGGAACATTCAGTACTTC. Its protein product is CASSRTGLGNIQYF.

The chain joins TRBV11-2 to TRBJ1-2; D possibly corresponds to TRBD1 (5 bases). Trimming shortened V by 7 bases and J by 4 bases, and 19 bases separated the two germline ends. CDR3 length: 15 amino acids. CDR1 is SGHAT, CDR2 FQNNGV, per germline. The CDR3 is CASTSSWAGSYGYTF. The CDR3 nucleotides are TGTGCCAGCACCTCCAGCTGGGCAGGGTCCTATGGCTACACCTTC.

This clonotype was counted between two and nine times. The chain recombines TRBV12-3 or TRBV12-4 with TRBJ1-1, with a possible D match to TRBD1 (6 bases). This CDR3 has 11 residues. Between the trimmed V and J ends, which lost 3 bases and 13 bases, there was a span of 12 bases. CDR3 loop: CASSLDSLGFF. CDR3 DNA sequence: TGTGCCAGCAGTTTGGACAGTTTAGGTTTCTTT.

The V gene is TRBV9, the J gene TRBJ1-3; D unclear. Germline V gene sequence: CDR1 SGDLS, CDR2 YYNGEE. The CDR3 is 15 amino acids. Trimming took 0 bases from V and 0 from J, leaving 7 bases between them. CDR3: CASSVDSSSGNTIYF. The CDR3 region has the DNA TGTGCCAGCAGCGTAGACAGTAGCTCTGGAAACACCATATATTTT.

The V call is TRBV6-2 or TRBV6-3, the J call TRBJ1-5, with 10 bases that match TRBD1. From germline, CDR1 is MNHEY and CDR2 SVGEGT. The CDR3 is 15 amino acids. Trimming at V came to 6 bases and at J to 4 bases, leaving 6 bases not matched to a gene. The CDR3 DNA reads TGTGCCAGCAGCCCTCGACAGGGGGCGAATCAGCCCCAGCATTTT. The encoded protein is CASSPRQGANQPQHF.

Only a few counts were recorded for this clonotype. The chain links TRBV7-2 to TRBJ2-1; D uncertain. Trimming pared 2 bases from V and 6 bases from J, leaving 11 bases between. The V gene's germline CDR1 is SGHTA and CDR2 FQGNSA. The CDR3 sequence is 14 residues long. CDR3 in DNA: TGTGCCAGCAGCTTATACGGTTTCGGCAATGAGCAGTTCTTC. It is translated as CASSLYGFGNEQFF.

The V call is TRBV20-1, the J call TRBJ2-1, with 7 bases that match TRBD2. Germline CDR1 and CDR2: DFQATT and SNEGSKA (reference sequence). This CDR3 is built from 13 residues. V lost 6 bases to trimming and J lost 5 bases; unmatched junction nucleotides: 7. The CDR3 loop reads CSALGGTDNEQFF. In nucleotides, the CDR3 is TGCAGTGCCTTGGGGGGGACGGACAATGAGCAGTTCTTC.

This clonotype has ten or more counts. The V call is TRBV12-3 or TRBV12-4, the J call TRBJ1-2, with a possible D match to TRBD1 (5 bases). Trimming left V 1 base short and J 2 bases short, with 11 bases between. The CDR3 sequence is 15 residues long. The chain's CDR3 is CASSLVLRGNYGYTF. The DNA of the CDR3 is TGTGCCAGCAGTTTAGTATTGCGGGGGAACTATGGCTACACCTTC.

Only a few counts were recorded for this clonotype. CDR3 coding DNA: TGCGCCAGCAGCACTACAGACTCGAACACCGGGGAGCTGTTTTTT. Translating gives CASSTTDSNTGELFF. The J gene is TRBJ2-2, the V gene TRBV5-1; no clear D gene. Germline loops: CDR1 SGHRS, CDR2 YFSETQ. The CDR3 contains 15 residues. Trimming cost V 4 bases and J 0 bases, with 10 bases left between them.